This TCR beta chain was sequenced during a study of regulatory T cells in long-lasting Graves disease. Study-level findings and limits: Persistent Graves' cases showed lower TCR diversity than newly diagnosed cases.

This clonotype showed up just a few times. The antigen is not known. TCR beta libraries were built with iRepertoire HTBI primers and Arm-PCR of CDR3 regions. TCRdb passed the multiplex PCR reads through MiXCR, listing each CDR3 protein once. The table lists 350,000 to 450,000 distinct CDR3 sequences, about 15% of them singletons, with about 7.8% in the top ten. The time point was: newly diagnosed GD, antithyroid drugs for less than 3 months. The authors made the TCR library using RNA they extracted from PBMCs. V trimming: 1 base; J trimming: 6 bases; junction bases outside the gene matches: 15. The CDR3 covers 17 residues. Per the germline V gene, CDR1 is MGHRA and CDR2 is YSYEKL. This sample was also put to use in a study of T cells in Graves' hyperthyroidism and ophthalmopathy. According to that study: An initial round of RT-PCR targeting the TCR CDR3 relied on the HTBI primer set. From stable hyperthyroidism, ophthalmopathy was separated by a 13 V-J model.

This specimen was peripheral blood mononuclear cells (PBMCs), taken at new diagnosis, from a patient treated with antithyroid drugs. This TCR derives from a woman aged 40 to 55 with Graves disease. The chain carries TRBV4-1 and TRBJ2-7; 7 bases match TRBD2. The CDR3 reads CASSQVGLGLSNAEQYF. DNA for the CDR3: TGCGCCAGCAGCCAAGTCGGTTTGGGACTATCGAATGCCGAGCAGTACTTC.